Shown below are 5 T cell receptor beta chains from a single sample sequenced in a study of T cell responses to AZD1222 COVID-19 vaccine (dated by TCRdb to the early 2020s). This sample's time point label indicates: baseline before first vaccination. The library was generated by the immunoSEQ multiplex PCR assay. Imported from immuneACCESS, the table was reduced by TCRdb to in-frame sequences with V and J called. These copies leave out some clones; in studies compared against another copy, an unresolved V gene accounts for under half, and the cause of the remainder is not known. The sample table lists some 140,000 clones, 80% to 95% of them with a count of one. The ten largest make up just over 3% of the sample. The specimen comprised peripheral blood, sampled on day 0 of AZD1222 vaccination. Receptors were obtained from an adult in good health.

V and J are TRBV15 and TRBJ1-2, with no clear D. This CDR3 has 15 residues. With 5 bases removed from V and 4 bases from J, the gap between germline ends came to 17 bases. Looked up from germline, CDR1 is LNHNV and CDR2 is YYDKDF (reference sequence). The CDR3 region has the DNA TGTGCCACCAGCTATGGAAAGGGCACTCGCTATGGCTACACCTTC. Amino acids: CATSYGKGTRYGYTF.

The chain joins TRBV7-9 to TRBJ1-3; D gene uncertain. Trimming removed 3 bases at V and 8 bases at J, with 14 bases between. This CDR3 spans 14 amino acids. Germline V lookup: CDR1 SEHNR, CDR2 FQNEAQ (reference sequence). CDR3 coding DNA: TGTGCCAGCAGCTTCCAGCGTTCCGGAGACACCATATATTTT. Its translation is CASSFQRSGDTIYF. Based on the CDR3 plus reference TRBV7-9 and TRBJ1-3, the full variable domain is DTGVSQNPRHKITKRGQNVTFRCDPISEHNRLYWYRQTLGQGPEFLTYFQNEAQLEKSRLLSDRFSAERPKGSFSTLEIQRTEQGDSAMYLCASSFQRSGDTIYFGEGSWLTVV.

This clone was picked up one time. V gene TRBV30 combines with J gene TRBJ1-5; D is unresolved. CDR3 size: 13 residues. CDR1 and CDR2 from the germline V gene are GTSNPN and SVGIG (reference sequence). V gave up 0 bases and J gave up 6 bases, with 9 bases separating them. The CDR3 protein is CAWSVQASQPQHF. Here the CDR3 DNA reads TGTGCCTGGAGTGTCCAGGCGTCTCAGCCCCAGCATTTT.

The genes are TRBV28 and TRBJ1-1, with D uncertain. Between the trimmed V and J ends, which lost 4 bases and 7 bases, there was a span of 4 bases. The germline V gene encodes CDR1 MDHEN and CDR2 SYDVKM. CDR3 length equals 10 residues. CDR3: CASSSLEAFF. Here the CDR3 DNA reads TGTGCCAGCAGTTCCCTTGAAGCTTTCTTT.

The rearrangement joins TRBV27 to TRBJ1-2; 7 nucleotides match TRBD1. CDR1 and CDR2 from the germline V gene are MNHEY and SMNVEV (reference sequence). V lost 3 bases to trimming and J lost 0 bases; unmatched junction nucleotides: 13. This CDR3 has 18 amino acids. CDR3 in amino acids: CASSFRRGHIGSNYGYTF. CDR3 coding DNA: TGTGCCAGCAGTTTTCGTAGGGGGCATATAGGGTCTAACTATGGCTACACCTTC.